This T cell receptor (beta chain) comes out of a study of cytomegalovirus exposure and HLA in healthy donors. Study summary: Later analysis reported that the roughly 120 validation repertoires shared the platform of the approximately 670 first-cohort repertoires. Study results and caveats: Using the classifier, cytomegalovirus status was reportedly diagnosed with high specificity and sensitivity. Associated with cytomegalovirus, according to the listing, were about 160 TCR beta chains. The tendency of first-cohort TCR clusters to co-occur in the roughly 130 validation repertoires was the finding of a later analysis.

Remarks on this clone: The antigen is undetermined.

The assay was immunoSEQ multiplex PCR, and TCRdb's table has in-frame clones only and misses some. The data hold under 100,000 clones, with approximately 95% observed a single time. CDR1 is SEHNR, CDR2 FQNEAQ, per germline (reference sequence). V lost 4 bases and J lost 4, with 10 bases in between. This CDR3 comprises 13 residues. The clonotype comes from a woman aged 18-30 years in good health and CMV-seronegative. V gene TRBV7-9 combines with J gene TRBJ1-1; D gene unclear. Input material: PBMCs. CDR3 loop: CASSSGWGTEAFF. The CDR3 DNA sequence: TGTGCCAGCAGCTCGGGGTGGGGCACTGAAGCTTTCTTT.